This T cell receptor beta chain was found in a study of T-cell memory formation after mild COVID-19. Study at large: Among the donors, TCR clusters were largely specific to each donor. Overall study results and limits: Later expanders leaned toward CD4+, whereas clones contracting from day 15 to 85 were balanced CD4/CD8. Pre-infection memory carried some responding clones, suggesting that cross-reactive memory joined.

One entry per CDR3 protein, called by TCRdb with MiXCR from the 5' RACE reads. The sample carries about 210,000 distinct CDR3 sequences, roughly 30% recorded once. About this clonotype itself: Its antigen is undetermined.

V lost 5 bases and J lost 0, with 13 bases in between. The CDR3 covers 15 residues. In germline, CDR1 is SGHVS, CDR2 FNYEAQ. The sequenced sample was PBMCs or a T cell subset sorted from them (not recorded which). The chain carries TRBV7-6 and TRBJ1-1; D gene uncertain. This TCR was sampled from an adult woman who had mild COVID-19 (a few samples of this study predate the infection). Cell type and time point are not known. As DNA, the CDR3 is TGTGCCAGCAGCGCAGGACGGGCAATGAACACTGAAGCTTTCTTT. Protein sequence: CASSAGRAMNTEAFF.